This is a list of T cell receptor beta chains from one sample in a study of technical replicates of blood from four donors. The protocol was immunoSEQ multiplex PCR, while the TCRdb copy is restricted to in-frame clones and leaves out a portion. This table holds roughly 57,000 clones, 90% to 95% found once. Sequenced sample: PBMCs. These receptors originate from a human donor in good health. Some clones in this sample may be carry-over from other donors' samples. Both conserved end residues are part of each CDR3. A D gene is named only where the DNA matches it firmly. Rows may omit the clone size; those that give it use once, few, many or a size class.

TRBJ2-7 . . TRBV6-6 CASRAGSERSYEQYF TGTGCCAGCCGGGCGGGTAGTGAACGCTCCTACGAGCAGTACTTC
TRBJ2-5 . . TRBV7-2 CASSLQRETQYF TGTGCCAGCAGCTTACAGCGGGAGACCCAGTACTTC
TRBJ1-3 . TRBD1 TRBV9 CASSGDSPGNTIYF TGTGCCAGCAGCGGGGACAGCCCTGGAAACACCATATATTTT
TRBJ2-5 . . TRBV2 CASSAGLGETQYF TGTGCCAGCAGTGCCGGACTGGGCGAGACCCAGTACTTC
TRBJ2-2 . . TRBV19 CASSIWAGGDTGELFF TGTGCCAGTAGTATTTGGGCGGGCGGAGACACCGGGGAGCTGTTTTTT
TRBJ1-5 . . TRBV2 CASRGREAQPQHF TGTGCCAGCAGGGGACGGGAGGCTCAGCCCCAGCATTTT
TRBJ2-7 . TRBD2 TRBV7-8 CASSPQPGLAGNYEQYF TGTGCCAGCAGCCCACAACCGGGACTAGCGGGAAACTACGAGCAGTACTTC
TRBJ2-4 . TRBD2 TRBV18 CASSPGGGVKNIQYF TGTGCCAGCTCACCAGGGGGGGGAGTGAAAAACATTCAGTACTTC
TRBJ1-1 few TRBD1 TRBV18 CASSPFRDRGRMNTEAFF TGTGCCAGCTCACCATTCCGGGACAGGGGGCGCATGAACACTGAAGCTTTCTTT
TRBJ2-1 once TRBD2 TRBV5-1 CASSSTLAGEYNEQFF TGCGCCAGCAGCTCAACACTAGCGGGGGAGTACAATGAGCAGTTCTTC
TRBJ1-2 . . TRBV6-1 CASTSPRGGGYGYTF TGTGCCAGCACCTCACCGAGGGGAGGGGGCTATGGCTACACCTTC
TRBJ2-7 . TRBD2 TRBV4-1 CASSQEAASGVYEQYF TGCGCCAGCAGCCAAGAGGCGGCTAGCGGGGTCTACGAGCAGTACTTC
TRBJ1-4 . . TRBV7-2 CASSLINGRAEKLFF TGTGCCAGCAGCTTAATCAACGGGAGGGCAGAAAAACTGTTTTTT
TRBJ2-5 . TRBD1 TRBV4-1 CASSQPRQGQETQYF TGCGCCAGCAGCCAACCCAGACAGGGACAAGAGACCCAGTACTTC
TRBJ1-6 . . TRBV7-2 CASSFSSGSSPLHF TGTGCCAGCAGCTTCTCCAGCGGAAGCTCACCCCTCCACTTT
TRBJ1-4 once TRBD1 TRBV19 CASKPQGADEKLFF TGTGCCAGTAAACCACAGGGGGCTGATGAAAAACTGTTTTTT
TRBJ1-5 . TRBD1 TRBV6-6 CASRRQGGGQPQHF TGTGCCAGCCGTCGACAGGGCGGCGGTCAGCCCCAGCATTTT
TRBJ2-7 . TRBD1 TRBV11-3 CASSSGQGDEQYF TGTGCCAGCAGCTCTGGACAGGGTGACGAGCAGTACTTC
TRBJ1-1 . TRBD1 TRBV9 CASNAGGFDTEAFF TGTGCCAGCAATGCAGGGGGCTTCGACACTGAAGCTTTCTTT
TRBJ1-6 . TRBD1 TRBV19 CARRQGRYNSPLHF TGTGCCAGGCGACAGGGTCGGTATAATTCACCCCTCCACTTT
TRBJ2-3 . TRBD2 TRBV4-1 CASSQGLGGYPGDTQYF TGCGCCAGCAGCCAAGGTTTGGGGGGGTACCCTGGAGATACGCAGTATTTT
TRBJ2-7 . . TRBV29-1 CSVLGGYEQYF TGCAGCGTTTTAGGGGGCTACGAGCAGTACTTC
TRBJ2-7 . TRBD2 TRBV2 CASSGTSGRGTKQYF TGTGCCAGCAGTGGGACTAGCGGGAGGGGTACTAAGCAGTACTTC
TRBJ1-5 . TRBD1 TRBV6-5 CASRLQGYSNQPQHF TGTGCCAGCAGGCTACAGGGGTATAGCAATCAGCCCCAGCATTTT
TRBJ1-1 . . TRBV20-1 CSAARGEAFF TGCAGTGCGGCCCGGGGTGAAGCTTTCTTT
TRBJ2-1 once . TRBV5-6 CASSPEQVYEQFF TGTGCCAGCAGCCCAGAACAGGTCTATGAGCAGTTCTTC
TRBJ1-5 . TRBD1 TRBV12-5 CASGKGQGAQPQHF TGTGCTAGTGGTAAAGGACAGGGCGCTCAGCCCCAGCATTTT
TRBJ2-5 once . TRBV11-3 CASSSHRDSEETQYF TGTGCCAGCAGCTCGCACCGGGACTCCGAAGAGACCCAGTACTTC
TRBJ2-5 . TRBD2 TRBV4-2 CASSQATSGTGGETQYF TGTGCCAGCAGCCAAGCTACTAGCGGGACCGGGGGGGAGACCCAGTACTTC
TRBJ2-7 . TRBD1 TRBV2 CASSAWTGVSYEQYF TGTGCCAGCAGTGCCTGGACAGGAGTCTCCTACGAGCAGTACTTC
TRBJ2-7 . . TRBV15 CATSREVYSYEQYF TGTGCCACCAGCAGAGAGGTCTATTCCTACGAGCAGTACTTC
TRBJ2-5 . . TRBV5-4 CASSLIGSQETQYF TGTGCCAGCAGCTTGATTGGCAGTCAAGAGACCCAGTACTTC
TRBJ1-1 . TRBD1 TRBV6-1 CASRGAGTGVTEAFF TGTGCCAGCAGGGGGGCCGGGACAGGGGTTACTGAAGCTTTCTTT
TRBJ1-1 . . TRBV30 CAGGEGVGRNTEAFF TGTGCCGGCGGGGAAGGCGTCGGTCGTAACACTGAAGCTTTCTTT
TRBJ2-7 once TRBD2 TRBV11-2 CASSLGTRTSGSYEQYF TGTGCCAGCAGCTTGGGAACCCGGACTAGCGGATCCTACGAGCAGTACTTC
TRBJ2-7 . . TRBV9 CASSGRNGEQYF TGTGCCAGCAGCGGAAGAAACGGCGAGCAGTACTTC
TRBJ2-5 . TRBD2 TRBV9 CASSPQVAGGPATQYF TGTGCCAGCAGCCCCCAAGTAGCGGGGGGCCCGGCGACCCAGTACTTC
TRBJ2-1 . TRBD2 TRBV9 CASSVGSGGPYNEQFF TGTGCCAGCAGCGTAGGAAGCGGGGGACCCTACAATGAGCAGTTCTTC
TRBJ2-3 . TRBD2 TRBV6-6 CASSQNGGAADTQYF TGTGCCAGCAGTCAAAACGGGGGGGCGGCAGATACGCAGTATTTT
TRBJ2-2 . . TRBV4-1 CASSQGPPTVWAGELFF TGCGCCAGCAGCCAAGGGCCCCCCACAGTATGGGCCGGGGAGCTGTTTTTT
TRBJ2-5 . . TRBV4-3 CASSPGPLLEDKETQYF TGCGCCAGCAGCCCGGGCCCCCTACTAGAGGATAAAGAGACCCAGTACTTC
TRBJ2-7 . . TRBV10-3 CAISRQSYEQYF TGTGCCATCAGCAGACAGTCCTACGAGCAGTACTTC
TRBJ2-7 . TRBD1 TRBV5-1 CASSMGQGVHEQYF TGCGCCAGCAGCATGGGACAGGGGGTCCACGAGCAGTACTTC
TRBJ2-1 . . TRBV11-2 CASSLSGWLPGEQFF TGTGCCAGCAGCTTATCCGGGTGGCTCCCGGGTGAGCAGTTCTTC
TRBJ2-7 . . TRBV18 CASSPRQGTEQYF TGTGCCAGCTCACCACGGCAGGGAACAGAGCAGTACTTC
TRBJ1-2 . TRBD1 TRBV5-6 CASSSPTGAGYGYTF TGTGCCAGCAGCTCCCCGACAGGGGCAGGCTATGGCTACACCTTC
TRBJ2-5 . . TRBV11-1 CASSPPIGASETQYF TGTGCCAGCAGTCCGCCTATAGGGGCCTCAGAGACCCAGTACTTC
TRBJ1-5 . . TRBV7-9 CASSLDSRGGTPQHF TGTGCCAGCAGCTTGGACAGCAGAGGAGGAACGCCCCAGCATTTT
TRBJ2-1 . TRBD2 TRBV5-4 CASSSQRGPNNEQFF TGTGCCAGCAGCTCTCAGCGGGGGCCAAACAATGAGCAGTTCTTC
TRBJ2-1 . TRBD2 TRBV19 CASRADISGSDEQFF TGTGCCAGTAGGGCCGATATTAGCGGGAGCGATGAGCAGTTCTTC
TRBJ1-2 . TRBD1 TRBV6-5 CASTRGRQGAYGYTF TGTGCCAGCACCCGAGGCCGACAGGGGGCCTATGGCTACACCTTC
TRBJ2-2 once . TRBV7-3 CASSLNIRSGTGELFF TGTGCCAGCAGCTTAAATATCCGCTCGGGCACCGGGGAGCTGTTTTTT
TRBJ2-7 . TRBD2 TRBV2 CASTSGTSVYEQYF TGTGCCAGCACCTCCGGGACTAGCGTCTACGAGCAGTACTTC
TRBJ1-6 . TRBD1 TRBV7-3 CASSRTGGNSPLHF TGTGCCAGCAGCCGGACAGGGGGTAATTCACCCCTCCACTTT
TRBJ2-1 . TRBD2 TRBV10-3 CAIRRTSGNDEQFF TGTGCCATCAGGAGGACTAGCGGGAACGATGAGCAGTTCTTC
TRBJ2-3 . . TRBV11-1 CASSLGGLLPADTQYF TGTGCCAGCAGCTTAGGAGGCCTGCTACCAGCAGATACGCAGTATTTT
TRBJ2-7 . TRBD2 TRBV5-1 CASSFGGVNYEQYF TGCGCCAGCAGCTTTGGGGGGGTTAACTACGAGCAGTACTTC
TRBJ1-1 . . TRBV2 CASSAPAGGISTEAFF TGTGCCAGCAGCGCCCCGGCCGGGGGGATCAGCACTGAAGCTTTCTTT